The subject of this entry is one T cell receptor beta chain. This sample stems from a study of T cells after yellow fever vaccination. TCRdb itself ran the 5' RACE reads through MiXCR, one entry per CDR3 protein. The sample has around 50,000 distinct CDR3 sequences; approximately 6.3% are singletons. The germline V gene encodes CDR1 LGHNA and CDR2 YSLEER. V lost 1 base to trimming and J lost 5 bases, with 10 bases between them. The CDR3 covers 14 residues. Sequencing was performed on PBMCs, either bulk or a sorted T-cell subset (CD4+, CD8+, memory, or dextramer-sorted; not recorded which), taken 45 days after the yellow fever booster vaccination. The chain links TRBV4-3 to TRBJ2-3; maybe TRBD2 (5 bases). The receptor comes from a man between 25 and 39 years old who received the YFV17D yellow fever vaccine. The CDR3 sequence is CASSQGAAVDTQYF. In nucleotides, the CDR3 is TGCGCCAGCAGCCAAGGAGCGGCTGTAGATACGCAGTATTTT.